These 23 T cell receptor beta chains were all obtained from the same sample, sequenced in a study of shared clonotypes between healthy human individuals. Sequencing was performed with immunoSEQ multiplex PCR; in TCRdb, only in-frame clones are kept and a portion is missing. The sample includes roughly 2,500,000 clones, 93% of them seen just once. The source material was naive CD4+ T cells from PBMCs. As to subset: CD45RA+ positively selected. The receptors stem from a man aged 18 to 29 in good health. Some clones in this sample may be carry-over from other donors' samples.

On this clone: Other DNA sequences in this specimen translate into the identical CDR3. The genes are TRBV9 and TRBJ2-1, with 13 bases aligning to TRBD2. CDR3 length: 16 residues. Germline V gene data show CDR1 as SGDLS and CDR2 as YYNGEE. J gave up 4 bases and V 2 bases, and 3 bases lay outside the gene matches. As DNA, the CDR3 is TGTGCCAGCAGCGTGGGACTAGCGGGATCGTACAATGAGCAGTTCTTC. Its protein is CASSVGLAGSYNEQFF.

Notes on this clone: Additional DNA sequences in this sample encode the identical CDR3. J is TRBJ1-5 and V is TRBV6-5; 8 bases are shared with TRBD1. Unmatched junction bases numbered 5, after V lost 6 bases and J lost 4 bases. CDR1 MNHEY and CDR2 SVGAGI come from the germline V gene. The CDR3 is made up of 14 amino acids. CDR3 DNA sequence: TGTGCCAGCAGCCCCCGGACAGGGAATCAGCCCCAGCATTTT. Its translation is CASSPRTGNQPQHF.

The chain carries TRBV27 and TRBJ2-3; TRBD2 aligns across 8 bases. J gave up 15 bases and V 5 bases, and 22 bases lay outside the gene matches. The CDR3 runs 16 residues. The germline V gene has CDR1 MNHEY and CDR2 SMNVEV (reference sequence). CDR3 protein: CASSPAQTLGGRSTYF. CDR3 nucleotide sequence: TGTGCCAGCAGTCCCGCCCAAACCTTGGGCGGGAGGAGTACATATTTT.

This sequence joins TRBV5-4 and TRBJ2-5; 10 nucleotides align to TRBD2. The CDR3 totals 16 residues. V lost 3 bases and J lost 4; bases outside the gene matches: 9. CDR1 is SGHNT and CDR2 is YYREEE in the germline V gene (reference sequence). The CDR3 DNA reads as TGTGCCAGCAGCTCCTCGAGGGCTAGCGGGAGAGAGACCCAGTACTTC. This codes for CASSSSRASGRETQYF.

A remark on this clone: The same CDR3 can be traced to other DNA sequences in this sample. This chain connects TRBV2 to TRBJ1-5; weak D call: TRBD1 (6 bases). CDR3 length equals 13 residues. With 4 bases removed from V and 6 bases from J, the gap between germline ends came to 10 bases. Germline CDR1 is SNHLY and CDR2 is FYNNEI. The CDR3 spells CASSGGAGQPQHF. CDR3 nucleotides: TGTGCCAGCAGTGGGGGGGCAGGTCAGCCCCAGCATTTT.

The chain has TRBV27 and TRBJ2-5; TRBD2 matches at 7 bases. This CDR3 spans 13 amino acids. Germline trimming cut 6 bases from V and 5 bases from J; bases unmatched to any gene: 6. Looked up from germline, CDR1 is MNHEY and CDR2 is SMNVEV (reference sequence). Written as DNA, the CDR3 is TGTGCCAGCAGGGGGGGGGTTTCCGAGACCCAGTACTTC. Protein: CASRGGVSETQYF.

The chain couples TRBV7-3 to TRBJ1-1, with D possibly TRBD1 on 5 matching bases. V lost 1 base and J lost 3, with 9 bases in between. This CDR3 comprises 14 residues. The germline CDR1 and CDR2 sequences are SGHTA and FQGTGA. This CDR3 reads CASSLNTGHTEAFF. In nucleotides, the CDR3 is TGTGCCAGCAGCTTAAACACGGGGCACACTGAAGCTTTCTTT.

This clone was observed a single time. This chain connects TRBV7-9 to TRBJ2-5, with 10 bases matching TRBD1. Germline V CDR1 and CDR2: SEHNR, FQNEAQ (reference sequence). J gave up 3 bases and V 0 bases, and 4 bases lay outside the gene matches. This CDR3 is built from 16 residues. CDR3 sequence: CASSLAPGTGEETQYF. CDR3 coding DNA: TGTGCCAGCAGCTTAGCCCCTGGGACAGGGGAAGAGACCCAGTACTTC.

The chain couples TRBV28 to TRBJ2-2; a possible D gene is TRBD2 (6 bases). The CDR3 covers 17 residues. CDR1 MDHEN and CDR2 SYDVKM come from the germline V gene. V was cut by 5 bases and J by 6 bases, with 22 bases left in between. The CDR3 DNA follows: TGTGCCAGCAGTGACCCCGGGGGAGACCAGTACGCCGGGGAGCTGTTTTTT. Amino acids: CASSDPGGDQYAGELFF. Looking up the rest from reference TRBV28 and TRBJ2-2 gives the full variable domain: DVKVTQSSRYLVKRTGEKVFLECVQDMDHENMFWYRQDPGLGLRLIYFSYDVKMKEKGDIPEGYSVSREKKERFSLILESASTNQTSMYLCASSDPGGDQYAGELFFGEGSRLTVL.

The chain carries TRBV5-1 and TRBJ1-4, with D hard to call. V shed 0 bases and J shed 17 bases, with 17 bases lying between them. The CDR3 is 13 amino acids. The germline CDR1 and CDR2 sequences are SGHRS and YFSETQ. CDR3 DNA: TGCGCCAGCAGCTTGGTTGGGGAGGGTGTCGGATTTTTT. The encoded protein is CASSLVGEGVGFF.

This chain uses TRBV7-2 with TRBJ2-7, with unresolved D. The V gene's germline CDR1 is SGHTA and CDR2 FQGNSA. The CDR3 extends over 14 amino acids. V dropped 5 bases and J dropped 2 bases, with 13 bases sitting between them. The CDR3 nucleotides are TGTGCCAGCAGCCCAGATTCCCTTACCTACGAGCAGTACTTC. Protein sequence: CASSPDSLTYEQYF. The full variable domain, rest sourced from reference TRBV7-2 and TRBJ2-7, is GAGVSQSPSNKVTEKGKDVELRCDPISGHTALYWYRQSLGQGLEFLIYFQGNSAPDKSGLPSDRFSAERTGGSVSTLTIQRTQQEDSAVYLCASSPDSLTYEQYFGPGTRLTVT.

The CDR3 nucleotides are TGCGCCAGCAGCCGAGCAGGGGGCAATCTTGGGATCACCGGGGAGCTGTTTTTT. Its translation is CASSRAGGNLGITGELFF. The rearrangement joins TRBV5-1 to TRBJ2-2; 8 bases match TRBD1. CDR1 and CDR2 (germline): SGHRS, YFSETQ. V lost 4 bases to trimming and J lost 4 bases; unmatched junction nucleotides: 15. There are 18 residues in the CDR3.

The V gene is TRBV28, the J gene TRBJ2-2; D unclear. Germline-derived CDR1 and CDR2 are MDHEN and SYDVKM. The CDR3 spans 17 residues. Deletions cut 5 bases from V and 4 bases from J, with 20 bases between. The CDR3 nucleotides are TGTGCCAGCAGTCCCCCCCCAGCGACCCGCGGCACCGGGGAGCTGTTTTTT. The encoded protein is CASSPPPATRGTGELFF.

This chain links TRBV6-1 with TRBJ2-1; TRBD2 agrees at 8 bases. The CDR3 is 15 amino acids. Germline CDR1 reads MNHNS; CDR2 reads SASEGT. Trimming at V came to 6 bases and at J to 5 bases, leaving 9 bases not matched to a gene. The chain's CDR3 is CASSGGRPLHNEQFF. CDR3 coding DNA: TGTGCCAGCAGCGGCGGGAGGCCCCTCCACAATGAGCAGTTCTTC.

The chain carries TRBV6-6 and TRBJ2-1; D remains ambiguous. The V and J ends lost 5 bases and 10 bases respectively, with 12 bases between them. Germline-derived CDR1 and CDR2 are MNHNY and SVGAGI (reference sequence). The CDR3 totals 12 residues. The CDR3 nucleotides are TGTGCCAGCAGTCGGAATGAGTGGGAGCAGTTCTTC. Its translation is CASSRNEWEQFF.

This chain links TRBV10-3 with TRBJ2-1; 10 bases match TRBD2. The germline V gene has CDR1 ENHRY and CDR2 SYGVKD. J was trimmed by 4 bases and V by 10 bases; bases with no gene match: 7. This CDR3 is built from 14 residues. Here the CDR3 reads CATTTSGIYNEQFF. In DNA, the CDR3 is TGTGCCACCACAACTAGCGGGATTTACAATGAGCAGTTCTTC.

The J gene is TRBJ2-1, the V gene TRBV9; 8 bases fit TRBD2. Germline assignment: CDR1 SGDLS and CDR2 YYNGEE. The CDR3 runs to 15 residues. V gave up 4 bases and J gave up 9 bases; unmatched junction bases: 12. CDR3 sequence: CASSITGTSQVEQFF. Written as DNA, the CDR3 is TGTGCCAGCAGCATAACCGGGACTAGTCAAGTTGAGCAGTTCTTC.

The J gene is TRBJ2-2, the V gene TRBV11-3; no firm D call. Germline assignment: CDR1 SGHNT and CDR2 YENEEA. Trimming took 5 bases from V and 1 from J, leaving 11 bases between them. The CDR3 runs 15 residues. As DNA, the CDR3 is TGTGCCAGCAGCCATGGTCCCGGGAACACCGGGGAGCTGTTTTTT. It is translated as CASSHGPGNTGELFF.

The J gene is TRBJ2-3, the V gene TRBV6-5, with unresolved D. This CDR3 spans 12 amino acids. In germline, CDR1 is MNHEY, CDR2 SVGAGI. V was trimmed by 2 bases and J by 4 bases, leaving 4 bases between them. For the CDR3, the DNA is TGTGCCAGCAGTTACGGATCAGATACGCAGTATTTT. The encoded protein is CASSYGSDTQYF.

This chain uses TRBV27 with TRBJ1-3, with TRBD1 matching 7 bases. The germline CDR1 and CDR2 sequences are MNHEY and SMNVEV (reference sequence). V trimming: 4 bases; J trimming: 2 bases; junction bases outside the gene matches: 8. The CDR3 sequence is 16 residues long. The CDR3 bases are TGTGCCAGCAGTTCGCGGACAGGTGGCCCTGGAAACACCATATATTTT. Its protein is CASSSRTGGPGNTIYF.

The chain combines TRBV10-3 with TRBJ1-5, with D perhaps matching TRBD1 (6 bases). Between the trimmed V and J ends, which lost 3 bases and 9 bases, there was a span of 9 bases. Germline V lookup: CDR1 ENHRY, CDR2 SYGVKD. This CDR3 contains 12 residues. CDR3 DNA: TGTGCCATCAGTGAACAGGGACGGCCCCAGCATTTT. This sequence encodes CAISEQGRPQHF.

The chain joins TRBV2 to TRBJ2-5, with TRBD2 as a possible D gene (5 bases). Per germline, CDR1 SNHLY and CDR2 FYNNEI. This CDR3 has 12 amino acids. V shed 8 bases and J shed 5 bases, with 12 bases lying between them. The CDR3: CASGLLEETQYF. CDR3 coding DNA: TGTGCCAGCGGCCTACTAGAGGAGACCCAGTACTTC.

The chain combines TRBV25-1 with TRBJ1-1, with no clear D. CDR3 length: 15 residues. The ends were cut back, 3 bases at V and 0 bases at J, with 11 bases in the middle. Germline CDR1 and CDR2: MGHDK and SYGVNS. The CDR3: CASSEAGLMNTEAFF. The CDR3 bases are TGTGCCAGCAGTGAGGCCGGCCTCATGAACACTGAAGCTTTCTTT.